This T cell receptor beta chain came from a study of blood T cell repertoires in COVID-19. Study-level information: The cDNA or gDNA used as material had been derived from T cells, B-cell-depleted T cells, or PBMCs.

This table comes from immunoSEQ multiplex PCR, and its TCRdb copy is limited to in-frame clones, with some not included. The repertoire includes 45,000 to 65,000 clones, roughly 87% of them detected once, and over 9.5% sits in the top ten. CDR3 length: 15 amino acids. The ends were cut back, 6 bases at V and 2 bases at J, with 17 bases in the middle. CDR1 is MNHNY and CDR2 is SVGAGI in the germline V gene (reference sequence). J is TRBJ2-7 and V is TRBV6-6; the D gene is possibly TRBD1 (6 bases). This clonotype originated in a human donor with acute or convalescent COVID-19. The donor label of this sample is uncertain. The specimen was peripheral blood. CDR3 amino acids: CASSFPGHSTYEQYF. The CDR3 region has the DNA TGTGCCAGCAGCTTCCCGGGACACTCAACCTACGAGCAGTACTTC.